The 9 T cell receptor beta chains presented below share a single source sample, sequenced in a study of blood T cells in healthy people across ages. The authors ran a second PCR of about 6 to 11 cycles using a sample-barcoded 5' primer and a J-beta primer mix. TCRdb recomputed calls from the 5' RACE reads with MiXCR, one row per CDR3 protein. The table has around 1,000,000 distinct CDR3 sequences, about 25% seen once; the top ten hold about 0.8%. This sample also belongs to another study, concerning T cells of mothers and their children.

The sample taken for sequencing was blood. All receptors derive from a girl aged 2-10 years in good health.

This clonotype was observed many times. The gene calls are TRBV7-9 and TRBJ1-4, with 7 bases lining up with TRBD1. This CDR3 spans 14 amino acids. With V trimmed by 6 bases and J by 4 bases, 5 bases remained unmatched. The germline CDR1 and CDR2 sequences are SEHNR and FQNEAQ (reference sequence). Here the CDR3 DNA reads TGTGCCAGCAGTTTTCGGGACAGTAATGAAAAACTGTTTTTT. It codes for CASSFRDSNEKLFF.

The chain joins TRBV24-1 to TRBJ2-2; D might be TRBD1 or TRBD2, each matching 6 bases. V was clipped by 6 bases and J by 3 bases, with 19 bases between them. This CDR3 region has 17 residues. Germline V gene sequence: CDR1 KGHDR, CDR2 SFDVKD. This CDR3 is CATSPPGGGGDTGELFF. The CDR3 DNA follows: TGTGCCACCAGTCCCCCTGGTGGAGGGGGAGACACCGGGGAGCTGTTTTTT.

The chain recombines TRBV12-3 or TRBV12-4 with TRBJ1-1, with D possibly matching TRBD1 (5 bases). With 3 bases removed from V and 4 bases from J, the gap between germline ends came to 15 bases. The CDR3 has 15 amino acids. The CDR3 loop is CASSFGGIKSTEAFF. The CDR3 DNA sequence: TGTGCCAGCAGTTTTGGGGGGATCAAAAGCACTGAAGCTTTCTTT.

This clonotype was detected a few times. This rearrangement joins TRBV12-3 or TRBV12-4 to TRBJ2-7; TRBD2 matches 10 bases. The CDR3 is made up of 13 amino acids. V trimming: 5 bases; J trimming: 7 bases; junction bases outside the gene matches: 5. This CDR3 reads CASSLLAGREQYF. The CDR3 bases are TGTGCCAGCAGTCTACTAGCGGGGAGGGAGCAGTACTTC.

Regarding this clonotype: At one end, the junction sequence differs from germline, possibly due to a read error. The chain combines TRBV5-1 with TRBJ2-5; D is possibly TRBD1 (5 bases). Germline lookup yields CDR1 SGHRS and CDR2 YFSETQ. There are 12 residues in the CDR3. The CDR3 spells CAGRALQETQYF. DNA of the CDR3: TGCGCCGGCAGGGCCTTGCAAGAGACCCAGTACTTC.

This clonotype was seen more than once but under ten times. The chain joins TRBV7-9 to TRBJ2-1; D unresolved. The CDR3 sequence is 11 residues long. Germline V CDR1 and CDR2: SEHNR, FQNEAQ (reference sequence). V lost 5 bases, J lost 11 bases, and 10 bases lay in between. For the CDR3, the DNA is TGTGCCAGCAGCCCCGGGCCCCAGCAGTTCTTC. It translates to CASSPGPQQFF.

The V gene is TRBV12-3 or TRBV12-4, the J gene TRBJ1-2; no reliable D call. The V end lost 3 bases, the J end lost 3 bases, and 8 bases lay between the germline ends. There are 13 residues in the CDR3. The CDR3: CASSFTVYYGYTF. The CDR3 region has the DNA TGTGCCAGCAGTTTCACAGTCTACTATGGCTACACCTTC.

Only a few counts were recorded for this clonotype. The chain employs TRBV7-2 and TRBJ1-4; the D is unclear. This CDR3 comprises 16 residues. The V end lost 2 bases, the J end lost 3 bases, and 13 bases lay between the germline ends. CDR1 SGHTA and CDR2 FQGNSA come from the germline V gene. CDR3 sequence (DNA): TGTGCCAGCAGCTTACAAGCCGTGCAAGCTAATGAAAAACTGTTTTTT. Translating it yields CASSLQAVQANEKLFF.

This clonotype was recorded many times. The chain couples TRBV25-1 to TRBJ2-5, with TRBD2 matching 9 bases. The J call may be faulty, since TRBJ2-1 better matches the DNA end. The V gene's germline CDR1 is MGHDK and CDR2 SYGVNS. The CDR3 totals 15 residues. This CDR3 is CATQTGTSGSSEQFF. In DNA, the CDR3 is TGTGCCACCCAAACCGGTACTAGCGGGTCCAGTGAGCAGTTCTTC.